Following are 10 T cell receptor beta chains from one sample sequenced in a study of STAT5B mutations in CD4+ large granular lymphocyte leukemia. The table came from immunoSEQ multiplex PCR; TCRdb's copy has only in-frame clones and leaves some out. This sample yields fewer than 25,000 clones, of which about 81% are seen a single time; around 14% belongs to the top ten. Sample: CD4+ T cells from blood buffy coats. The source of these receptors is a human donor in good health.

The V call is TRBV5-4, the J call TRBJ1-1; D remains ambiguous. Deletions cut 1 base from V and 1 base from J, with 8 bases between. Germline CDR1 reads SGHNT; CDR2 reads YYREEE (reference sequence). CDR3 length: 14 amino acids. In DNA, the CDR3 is TGTGCCAGCAGCTTGCTTCGTGAGAACACTGAAGCTTTCTTT. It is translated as CASSLLRENTEAFF.

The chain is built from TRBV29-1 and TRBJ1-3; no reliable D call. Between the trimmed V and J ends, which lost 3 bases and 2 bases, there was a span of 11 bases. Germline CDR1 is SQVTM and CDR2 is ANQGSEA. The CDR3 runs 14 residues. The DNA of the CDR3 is TGCAGCGTTGATCCGGGTTCAGCTGGAAACACCATATATTTT. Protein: CSVDPGSAGNTIYF.

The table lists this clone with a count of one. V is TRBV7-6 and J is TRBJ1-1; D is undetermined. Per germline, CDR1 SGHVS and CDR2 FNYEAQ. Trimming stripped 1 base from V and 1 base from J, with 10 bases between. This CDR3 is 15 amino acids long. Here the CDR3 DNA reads TGTGCCAGCAGCTTAGGGAGAATATCGAACACTGAAGCTTTCTTT. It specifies CASSLGRISNTEAFF.

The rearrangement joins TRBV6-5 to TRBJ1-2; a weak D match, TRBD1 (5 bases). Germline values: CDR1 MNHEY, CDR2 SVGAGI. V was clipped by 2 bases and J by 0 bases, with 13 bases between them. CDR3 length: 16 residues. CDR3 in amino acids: CASSYGGGGSNYGYTF. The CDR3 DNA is TGTGCCAGCAGTTACGGTGGGGGAGGATCTAACTATGGCTACACCTTC.

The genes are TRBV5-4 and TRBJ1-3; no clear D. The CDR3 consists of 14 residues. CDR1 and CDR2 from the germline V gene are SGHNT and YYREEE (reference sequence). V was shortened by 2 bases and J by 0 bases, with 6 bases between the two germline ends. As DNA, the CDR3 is TGTGCCAGCAGCTTAGGACTCTCTGGAAACACCATATATTTT. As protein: CASSLGLSGNTIYF.

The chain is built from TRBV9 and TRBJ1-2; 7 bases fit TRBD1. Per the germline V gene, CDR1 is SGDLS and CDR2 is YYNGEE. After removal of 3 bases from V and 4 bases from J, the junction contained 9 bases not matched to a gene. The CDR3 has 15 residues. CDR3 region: CASSARGDSGYGYTF. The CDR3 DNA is TGTGCCAGCAGCGCGAGAGGGGACAGTGGCTATGGCTACACCTTC.

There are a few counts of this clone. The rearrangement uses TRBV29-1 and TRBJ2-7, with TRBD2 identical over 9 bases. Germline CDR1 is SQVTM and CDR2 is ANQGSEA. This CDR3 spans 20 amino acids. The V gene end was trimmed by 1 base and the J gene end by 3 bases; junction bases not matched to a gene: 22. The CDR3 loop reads CSVEVGTEWREGLRGYEQYF. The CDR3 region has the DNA TGCAGCGTTGAAGTAGGCACAGAGTGGCGGGAGGGCCTTCGGGGCTACGAGCAGTACTTC.

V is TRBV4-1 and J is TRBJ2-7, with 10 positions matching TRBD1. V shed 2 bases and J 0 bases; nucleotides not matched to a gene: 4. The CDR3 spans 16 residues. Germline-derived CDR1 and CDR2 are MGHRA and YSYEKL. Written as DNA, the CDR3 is TGCGCCAGCAGCCAAACCGGGACAGGGGTCTCCTACGAGCAGTACTTC. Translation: CASSQTGTGVSYEQYF.

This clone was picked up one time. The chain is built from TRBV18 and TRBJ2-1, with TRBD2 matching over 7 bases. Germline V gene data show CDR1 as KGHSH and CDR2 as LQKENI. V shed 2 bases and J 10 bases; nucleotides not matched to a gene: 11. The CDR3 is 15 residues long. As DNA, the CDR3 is TGTGCCAGCTCACCAGAGTATAAGCGGGATGGAGAGCAGTTCTTC. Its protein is CASSPEYKRDGEQFF.

The CDR3 is CASSIDRNTEAFF. CDR3 DNA: TGTGCCAGTAGTATAGACAGAAACACTGAAGCTTTCTTT. The V gene is TRBV19, the J gene TRBJ1-1, with unresolved D. V was cut by 0 bases and J by 2 bases, with 4 bases left in between. Germline V gives CDR1 LNHDA, CDR2 SQIVND (reference sequence). The CDR3 sequence is 13 residues long.